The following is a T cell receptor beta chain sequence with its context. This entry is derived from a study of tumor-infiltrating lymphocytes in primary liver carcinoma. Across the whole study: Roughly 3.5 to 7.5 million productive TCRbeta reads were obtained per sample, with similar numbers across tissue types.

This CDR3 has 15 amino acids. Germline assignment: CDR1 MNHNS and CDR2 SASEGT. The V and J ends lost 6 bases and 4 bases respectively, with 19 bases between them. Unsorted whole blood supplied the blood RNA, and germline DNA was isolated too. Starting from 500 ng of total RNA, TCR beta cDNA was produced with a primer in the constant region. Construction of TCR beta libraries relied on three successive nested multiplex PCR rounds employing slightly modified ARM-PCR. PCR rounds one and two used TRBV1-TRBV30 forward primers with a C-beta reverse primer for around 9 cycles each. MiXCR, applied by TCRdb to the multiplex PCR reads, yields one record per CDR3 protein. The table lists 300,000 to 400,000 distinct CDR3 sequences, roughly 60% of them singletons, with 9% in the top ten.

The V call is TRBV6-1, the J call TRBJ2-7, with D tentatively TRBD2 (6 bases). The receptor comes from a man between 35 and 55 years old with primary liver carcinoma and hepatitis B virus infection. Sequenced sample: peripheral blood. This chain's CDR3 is CASRVDRDWPYEQYF. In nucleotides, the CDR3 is TGTGCCAGCAGGGTCGACCGGGACTGGCCATACGAGCAGTACTTC.